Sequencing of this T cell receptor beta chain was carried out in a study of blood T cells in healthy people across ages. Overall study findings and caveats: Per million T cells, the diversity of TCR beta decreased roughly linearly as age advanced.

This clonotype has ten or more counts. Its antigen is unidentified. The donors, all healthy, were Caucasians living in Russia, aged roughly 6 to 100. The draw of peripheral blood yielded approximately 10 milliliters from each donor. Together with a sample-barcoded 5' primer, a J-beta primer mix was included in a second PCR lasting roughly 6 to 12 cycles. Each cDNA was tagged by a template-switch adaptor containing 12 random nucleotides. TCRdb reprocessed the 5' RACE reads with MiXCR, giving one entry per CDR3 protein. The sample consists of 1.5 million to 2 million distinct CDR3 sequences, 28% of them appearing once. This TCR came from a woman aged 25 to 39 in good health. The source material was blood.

CDR3 in DNA: TGTGCTAGTGGTTTGGTACCTAGCGGGAGTGAAGTTGGCGAGCAGTACTTC. Protein: CASGLVPSGSEVGEQYF. V and J are TRBV12-5 and TRBJ2-7, with 10 positions matching TRBD2. Germline lookup yields CDR1 LGHNT and CDR2 FRNRAP. V lost 0 bases and J lost 6; bases outside the gene matches: 11. This CDR3 is 17 amino acids long.